Following are 20 T cell receptor beta chains from one sample sequenced in a study of cytomegalovirus exposure and HLA in healthy donors. The PCR ran on 60 Vbeta and 13 Jbeta primers. Profiled with immunoSEQ multiplex PCR; TCRdb holds only in-frame clones, not every one. This repertoire shows some 180,000 clones, about four fifths found once; its top ten account for approximately 2%. Sequenced input: PBMCs. These receptors were collected from a woman in her thirties in good health and CMV-seronegative.

This rearrangement joins TRBV7-9 to TRBJ2-3, with TRBD2 identical over 10 bases. This CDR3 is built from 16 residues. Germline CDR1 is SEHNR and CDR2 is FQNEAQ (reference sequence). Losses at the gene ends were 9 bases for V and 2 bases for J; bases not matched to a gene: 11. The CDR3 coding sequence is TGTGCCAGTGCATGGACAGCGGGGGGGCTCACAGATACGCAGTATTTT. Translating gives CASAWTAGGLTDTQYF.

This sequence joins TRBV11-1 and TRBJ1-4; no definite D call. V dropped 0 bases and J dropped 6 bases, with 5 bases sitting between them. Germline values: CDR1 SGHAT, CDR2 FQDESV (reference sequence). The CDR3 totals 13 residues. The CDR3 sequence: CASSLASYEKLFF. DNA for the CDR3: TGTGCCAGCAGCTTAGCATCTTATGAAAAACTGTTTTTT.

J is TRBJ2-1 and V is TRBV19; 9 positions agree with TRBD1. The ends lost 10 bases at V and 0 bases at J; junction bases unmatched: 7. This CDR3 is 15 amino acids long. Germline V gives CDR1 LNHDA, CDR2 SQIVND (reference sequence). Here the CDR3 DNA reads TGTGCCACCGCTCAGGGACAGGGCTCCTACAATGAGCAGTTCTTC. Its protein is CATAQGQGSYNEQFF. Combining the CDR3 with reference TRBV19 and TRBJ2-1 gives the whole variable domain DGGITQSPKYLFRKEGQNVTLSCEQNLNHDAMYWYRQDPGQGLRLIYYSQIVNDFQKGDIAEGYSVSREKKESFPLTVTSAQKNPTAFYLCATAQGQGSYNEQFFGPGTRLTVL.

The chain is built from TRBV20-1 and TRBJ2-5, with 8 bases lining up with TRBD2. The CDR3 loop spans 11 amino acids. The germline V gene encodes CDR1 DFQATT and CDR2 SNEGSKA (reference sequence). The CDR3 sequence: CSGTSQETQYF. The CDR3 bases are TGCAGCGGGACTAGCCAAGAGACCCAGTACTTC.

This chain connects TRBV6-9 to TRBJ2-1, with 10 bases identical to TRBD2. The germline V gene encodes CDR1 MNHGY and CDR2 SVAAGI. With 6 bases clipped from V and 0 bases from J, the junction kept 8 bases outside the gene matches. The CDR3 length is 17 residues. CDR3 in DNA: TGTGCCAGCAGCTCTAAAGCGGGGGGGGTCTCCTACAATGAGCAGTTCTTC. Amino acid sequence: CASSSKAGGVSYNEQFF.

The rearrangement links TRBV11-2 to TRBJ2-2, with D perhaps TRBD2 (7 bases). Trimming removed 3 bases at V and 7 bases at J, with 21 bases between. CDR1 is SGHAT and CDR2 is FQNNGV in the germline V gene. The CDR3 is made up of 17 amino acids. This chain's CDR3 is CASSFERGGYPGGELFF. CDR3 in DNA: TGTGCCAGCAGCTTCGAGAGGGGGGGCTACCCAGGCGGGGAGCTGTTTTTT.

This clone was seen more than once but under ten times. The rearrangement joins TRBV4-3 to TRBJ2-6; 7 bases line up with TRBD1. CDR3 size: 17 residues. Germline loops: CDR1 LGHNA, CDR2 YSLEER. Trimming took 3 bases from V and 4 from J; bases not matched to a gene: 9. The CDR3 spells CASSQQDRVDGANVLTF. The CDR3 DNA reads as TGCGCCAGCAGCCAGCAAGACAGGGTCGACGGGGCCAACGTCCTGACTTTC.

V gene TRBV6-5 combines with J gene TRBJ2-7, with TRBD1 matching 9 bases. The length of the CDR3 is 13 residues. The V gene's germline CDR1 is MNHEY and CDR2 SVGAGI. The J segment lost 4 bases and the V segment lost 5 bases, leaving 3 bases of the junction unmatched. CDR3 in DNA: TGTGCCAGCAGTGGGACAGGGCTGTACGAGCAGTACTTC. Translated: CASSGTGLYEQYF.

The rearrangement uses TRBV7-9 and TRBJ2-1, with 9 bases matching TRBD1. Germline CDR1 reads SEHNR; CDR2 reads FQNEAQ (reference sequence). J gave up 9 bases and V 5 bases, and 5 bases lay outside the gene matches. The CDR3 extends over 13 amino acids. In nucleotides, the CDR3 is TGTGCCAGCAGCGGTAGACAGGGGGTTGAGCAGTTCTTC. This translates into CASSGRQGVEQFF.

The chain combines TRBV25-1 with TRBJ1-2, with D tentatively TRBD1 (6 bases). V was cut by 6 bases and J by 7 bases, with 18 bases left in between. The germline V gene encodes CDR1 MGHDK and CDR2 SYGVNS. The CDR3 is 14 amino acids. The CDR3 nucleotides read TGTGCCAGCAGGAGGGACATCGGGGTTGGTGGCTACACCTTC. Translated: CASRRDIGVGGYTF.

This clone occurred a few times. V and J are TRBV5-1 and TRBJ1-2; D may be TRBD1 (6 bases). The CDR3 has 14 residues. V lost 4 bases and J lost 4, with 14 bases in between. Germline CDR1 SGHRS, CDR2 YFSETQ. The CDR3 protein is CASSPPDRPYGYTF. CDR3 sequence (DNA): TGCGCCAGCAGCCCGCCCGACAGGCCCTATGGCTACACCTTC.

With respect to this clone: The same CDR3 also results from other DNA sequences found in this sample. The chain carries TRBV19 and TRBJ2-7; TRBD1 might be the D (6 bases). The CDR3 loop spans 13 amino acids. CDR1 and CDR2 (germline): LNHDA, SQIVND (reference sequence). V shed 3 bases and J shed 2 bases, with 8 bases lying between them. The CDR3 spells CASSIQGTYEQYF. The CDR3, as DNA: TGTGCCAGTAGTATTCAGGGGACCTACGAGCAGTACTTC.

The V gene is TRBV5-1, the J gene TRBJ2-7, with D possibly being TRBD1 (6 bases). The CDR3 is made up of 15 amino acids. V was clipped by 3 bases and J by 0 bases, with 13 bases between them. Looked up from germline, CDR1 is SGHRS and CDR2 is YFSETQ. CDR3 loop: CASSWAGQSSYEQYF. The CDR3, as DNA: TGCGCCAGCAGCTGGGCCGGACAGAGCTCCTACGAGCAGTACTTC.

V usage is TRBV6-5 and J usage is TRBJ2-5; 9 bases align to TRBD1. The CDR3 is 15 residues long. With 5 bases clipped from V and 6 bases from J, the junction kept 10 bases outside the gene matches. CDR1 and CDR2 from the germline V gene are MNHEY and SVGAGI. CDR3 residues: CASSPGTGSLKTQYF. CDR3 in DNA: TGTGCCAGCAGTCCCGGGACAGGGAGTCTAAAGACCCAGTACTTC.

V is TRBV7-2 and J is TRBJ1-5, with 10 bases fitting TRBD1. With V trimmed by 7 bases and J by 4 bases, 7 bases remained unmatched. In germline, CDR1 is SGHTA, CDR2 FQGNSA. The CDR3 spans 15 residues. CDR3 DNA sequence: TGTGCCAGCACCTCGACAGGGGGCATGAATCAGCCCCAGCATTTT. Protein product: CASTSTGGMNQPQHF. The entire variable domain, with the rest obtained from reference TRBV7-2 and TRBJ1-5, is as follows: GAGVSQSPSNKVTEKGKDVELRCDPISGHTALYWYRQSLGQGLEFLIYFQGNSAPDKSGLPSDRFSAERTGGSVSTLTIQRTQQEDSAVYLCASTSTGGMNQPQHFGDGTRLSIL.

The V call is TRBV23-1, the J call TRBJ1-2; 9 positions agree with TRBD1. TRBV23-1 qualifies as an ORF whose function is uncertain. This CDR3 region has 16 residues. The ends lost 0 bases at V and 8 bases at J; junction bases unmatched: 10. The CDR3, as DNA: TGCGCCAGCAGTCAATCTCGTAACAGGGGGCGAGAGGGCTACACCTTC. It is translated as CASSQSRNRGREGYTF.

CDR3 loop: CASSSFSENTEAFF. The CDR3, as DNA: TGTGCCAGCAGCTCTTTTTCAGAGAACACTGAAGCTTTCTTT. This chain joins TRBV5-8 and TRBJ1-1; D not resolved. The germline gives CDR1 SGHTS, CDR2 YDEGEE. Trimming stripped 3 bases from V and 1 base from J, with 10 bases between. The CDR3 totals 14 residues.

This rearrangement joins TRBV5-1 to TRBJ1-6, with a weak D call TRBD1 (6 bases). The V gene lost 4 bases and the J gene lost 7 bases, with 12 bases spanning the gap. Germline CDR1 SGHRS, CDR2 YFSETQ. The CDR3 extends over 14 amino acids. The DNA of the CDR3 is TGCGCCAGCAGCCATCCGGGACAAAATTCACCCCTCCACTTT. Translated, it gives CASSHPGQNSPLHF.

This clone was detected only a few times. The J gene is TRBJ1-2, the V gene TRBV10-2, with 7 bases lining up with TRBD1. The J segment lost 3 bases and the V segment lost 6 bases, leaving 10 bases of the junction unmatched. This CDR3 is built from 15 residues. Germline CDR1 reads WSHSY; CDR2 reads SAAADI. In nucleotides, the CDR3 is TGCGCCAGCAGCGAGACAGGGACCCCCCACTATGGCTACACCTTC. Protein sequence: CASSETGTPHYGYTF.

This rearrangement joins TRBV4-3 to TRBJ2-3, with D maybe TRBD2 (7 bases). The CDR3 spans 17 residues. CDR1 and CDR2 from the germline V gene are LGHNA and YSLEER. The V end was cut by 1 base, the J end by 4 bases, with 18 bases between. The DNA of the CDR3 is TGCGCCAGCAGCCAAGGTGGGGGGGCCCCCACGGCAGATACGCAGTATTTT. This encodes CASSQGGGAPTADTQYF.